Shown below are 26 T cell receptor beta chains from a single sample sequenced in a study of human T cells and chemical hapten exposure. Documented time point: pre-sensitization, week 0. The treatment denotes: therapeutic diphenylcyclopropenone sensitization with weekly scalp DPC. One entry per CDR3 protein results from TCRdb running MiXCR on the RACE reads. The table has approximately 180,000 distinct CDR3 sequences, around 30% seen once. This material consisted of whole blood, taken in connection with sensitization to the hapten diphenylcyclopropenone (DPC). These receptors all come from a woman in her twenties or thirties with alopecia areata. Some clones in this sample may be carry-over from other donors' samples.

The sample holds a few counts of this clonotype. The V call is TRBV20-1, the J call TRBJ1-1; 7 nucleotides align to TRBD1. The CDR3 spans 15 residues. Looked up from germline, CDR1 is DFQATT and CDR2 is SNEGSKA (reference sequence). V trimming: 6 bases; J trimming: 0 bases; junction bases outside the gene matches: 10. CDR3 residues: CSATGTVIMNTEAFF. In DNA, the CDR3 is TGCAGTGCAACTGGGACAGTAATAATGAACACTGAAGCTTTCTTT.

CDR3 loop: CASSVGLAAKGGDEQFF. In DNA, the CDR3 is TGTGCCAGCAGCGTAGGTCTAGCGGCAAAAGGGGGGGATGAGCAGTTCTTC. The gene calls are TRBV9 and TRBJ2-1; perhaps TRBD2 as D (7 bases). The germline CDR1 and CDR2 sequences are SGDLS and YYNGEE. The CDR3 length is 17 residues. V was clipped by 0 bases and J by 8 bases, with 21 bases between them.

This clonotype was counted only a few times. This chain joins TRBV4-2 and TRBJ2-1; 13 bases match TRBD2. V shed 2 bases, J shed 7 bases, and the junction held 8 bases outside the gene matches. The length of the CDR3 is 17 residues. Per germline, CDR1 LGHNA and CDR2 YNFKEQ. The CDR3 bases are TGTGCCAGCAGCCAACTCGGGACTAGCGGGATTGGGAATGAGCAGTTCTTC. As protein: CASSQLGTSGIGNEQFF.

This clonotype has ten or more counts. The gene calls are TRBV20-1 and TRBJ2-3, with D maybe TRBD1 (6 bases). Germline assignment: CDR1 DFQATT and CDR2 SNEGSKA (reference sequence). V lost 1 base, J lost 6 bases, and 8 bases lay in between. The CDR3 has 12 residues. Written as DNA, the CDR3 is TGCAGTGCTAGAGTCACAGGGGATACGCAGTATTTT. This encodes CSARVTGDTQYF.

This clonotype was observed a handful of times. V and J are TRBV2 and TRBJ1-2, with D unresolved. There are 13 residues in the CDR3. The germline V gene encodes CDR1 SNHLY and CDR2 FYNNEI. V was cut by 1 base and J by 7 bases, with 10 bases left in between. CDR3 protein: CASSEEGLGGYTF. The CDR3 DNA reads TGTGCCAGCAGTGAAGAGGGATTGGGTGGCTACACCTTC.

The V call is TRBV6-5, the J call TRBJ2-3; tentative D call: TRBD2 (6 bases). V lost 1 base and J lost 4, with 15 bases in between. Germline V gives CDR1 MNHEY, CDR2 SVGAGI. There are 16 residues in the CDR3. CDR3 nucleotide sequence: TGTGCCAGCAGTTACTGGGCCGGGGGTGAGGCAGATACGCAGTATTTT. This sequence encodes CASSYWAGGEADTQYF.

The chain links TRBV4-2 to TRBJ2-4; D unresolved. The CDR3 is 15 residues long. Looked up from germline, CDR1 is LGHNA and CDR2 is YNFKEQ. The germline V and J ends were trimmed by 0 bases and 13 bases, with 19 bases remaining between them. CDR3 in amino acids: CASSQDWQVNPPQYF. CDR3 coding DNA: TGTGCCAGCAGCCAAGATTGGCAGGTTAACCCCCCACAGTACTTC.

This clonotype was seen only a few times. The chain carries TRBV28 and TRBJ2-7; 8 bases agree with TRBD2. The ends lost 6 bases at V and 0 bases at J; junction bases unmatched: 7. The CDR3 has 15 amino acids. Looked up from germline, CDR1 is MDHEN and CDR2 is SYDVKM. The CDR3 protein is CASSRSSGRSYEQYF. The DNA for the CDR3 is TGTGCCAGCAGCCGATCTAGCGGGCGCTCCTACGAGCAGTACTTC.

A few counts support this clonotype. The chain joins TRBV10-3 to TRBJ1-2; the D gene is possibly TRBD1 (5 bases). The CDR3 is made up of 14 amino acids. V was pared by 0 bases and J by 5 bases, with 10 bases between. Germline V CDR1 and CDR2: ENHRY, SYGVKD. As DNA, the CDR3 is TGTGCCATCAGTGAGTCTGGGGGTGGTTATGGCTACACCTTC. It translates to CAISESGGGYGYTF.

This clonotype came up a few times. J is TRBJ1-1 and V is TRBV20-1; D call uncertain. CDR3 size: 12 residues. CDR1 and CDR2 (germline): DFQATT, SNEGSKA (reference sequence). Trimming cost V 4 bases and J 0 bases, with 6 bases left between them. The CDR3 bases are TGCAGTGCTAAGACGGTGAACACTGAAGCTTTCTTT. Protein: CSAKTVNTEAFF.

There are a few counts of this clonotype. V usage is TRBV28 and J usage is TRBJ2-7, with 9 bases that match TRBD2. The J segment lost 2 bases and the V segment lost 9 bases, leaving 11 bases of the junction unmatched. Germline CDR1 MDHEN, CDR2 SYDVKM. This CDR3 is 15 amino acids long. Written as DNA, the CDR3 is TGTGCCAGTCAGACCTATGGCGGGGGGGCCTACGAGCAGTACTTC. It translates to CASQTYGGGAYEQYF. Full variable domain (missing parts from reference TRBV28 and TRBJ2-7): DVKVTQSSRYLVKRTGEKVFLECVQDMDHENMFWYRQDPGLGLRLIYFSYDVKMKEKGDIPEGYSVSREKKERFSLILESASTNQTSMYLCASQTYGGGAYEQYFGPGTRLTVT.

This clonotype was counted a few times. The chain recombines TRBV11-1 with TRBJ2-5, with TRBD1 matching over 9 bases. Per germline, CDR1 SGHAT and CDR2 FQDESV (reference sequence). This CDR3 is built from 15 residues. With V trimmed by 3 bases and J by 4 bases, 6 bases remained unmatched. The CDR3 here is CASSFRDRAGETQYF. CDR3 DNA sequence: TGTGCCAGCAGCTTCCGGGACAGGGCGGGAGAGACCCAGTACTTC.

The chain employs TRBV4-3 and TRBJ2-3; 8 positions match TRBD1. This CDR3 has 17 amino acids. Germline CDR1 is LGHNA and CDR2 is YSLEER. V dropped 0 bases and J dropped 2; count of bases not matched to a gene: 7. The CDR3 DNA reads TGCGCCAGCAGCCAAGATGGCGGACAGGGACACACAGATACGCAGTATTTT. Its translation: CASSQDGGQGHTDTQYF.

This chain connects TRBV5-6 to TRBJ2-1; 7 bases match TRBD2. Trimming at V came to 0 bases and at J to 2 bases, leaving 2 bases not matched to a gene. The CDR3 is 15 amino acids. The germline gives CDR1 SGHDT, CDR2 YYEEEE. Here the CDR3 DNA reads TGTGCCAGCAGCTTGGGCGGGAGCCCCTACAATGAGCAGTTCTTC. Amino acid sequence: CASSLGGSPYNEQFF.

This clonotype showed up just a few times. V is TRBV6-1 and J is TRBJ2-7, with D possibly TRBD2 on 5 matching bases. This CDR3 is 15 amino acids long. V lost 1 base and J lost 0, with 10 bases in between. Germline loops: CDR1 MNHNS, CDR2 SASEGT. The CDR3, as DNA: TGTGCCAGCAGTGAAGGAAGCGGCAGCTCCTACGAGCAGTACTTC. It yields the protein CASSEGSGSSYEQYF.

This rearrangement joins TRBV6-5 to TRBJ2-3; TRBD2 aligns across 9 bases. Germline values: CDR1 MNHEY, CDR2 SVGAGI. This CDR3 region has 17 residues. V was pared by 2 bases and J by 4 bases, with 10 bases of the junction left unmatched. As DNA, the CDR3 is TGTGCCAGCAGTTACGTCTCTGGCGGGAGGGCCGCAGATACGCAGTATTTT. Residues: CASSYVSGGRAADTQYF.

The chain carries TRBV2 and TRBJ1-2, with D perhaps TRBD1 (6 bases). Germline CDR1 is SNHLY and CDR2 is FYNNEI. V was trimmed by 7 bases and J by 8 bases, leaving 14 bases between them. The CDR3 runs to 12 residues. CDR3 DNA: TGTGCCAGCAACAGGGATTCCTTGGGCTACACCTTC. The encoded protein is CASNRDSLGYTF.

This chain links TRBV20-1 with TRBJ2-7; TRBD2 matches 10 bases. The J segment lost 0 bases and the V segment lost 6 bases, leaving 11 bases of the junction unmatched. Germline V CDR1 and CDR2: DFQATT, SNEGSKA (reference sequence). The CDR3 consists of 16 residues. In DNA form, the CDR3 reads TGCAGTGCCCCGCCTAGCGGGAGCTCGAGCTCCTACGAGCAGTACTTC. This translates into CSAPPSGSSSSYEQYF.

This clonotype came up a few times. The chain couples TRBV9 to TRBJ1-5; D unclear. The CDR3 has 15 residues. Germline CDR1 is SGDLS and CDR2 is YYNGEE. V lost 0 bases and J lost 2, with 9 bases in between. CDR3 protein: CASSVGGGGNQPQHF. CDR3 in DNA: TGTGCCAGCAGCGTAGGGGGAGGTGGCAATCAGCCCCAGCATTTT.

The chain combines TRBV10-3 with TRBJ1-1; no reliable D call. CDR1 is ENHRY and CDR2 is SYGVKD in the germline V gene. The CDR3 extends over 14 amino acids. V was trimmed by 5 bases and J by 1 base, leaving 11 bases between them. DNA for the CDR3: TGTGCCATCAGTATCGGACGGGCGAACACTGAAGCTTTCTTT. Its protein product is CAISIGRANTEAFF.

The rearrangement uses TRBV5-5 and TRBJ1-2; TRBD1 might be the D (5 bases). V lost 7 bases to trimming and J lost 6 bases, with 19 bases between them. Germline assignment: CDR1 SGHKS and CDR2 YYEKEE (reference sequence). This CDR3 region has 14 residues. The CDR3 protein is CASHSWGAQDGYTF. The CDR3 DNA reads as TGTGCCAGCCACTCTTGGGGCGCTCAGGATGGCTACACCTTC.

This clonotype has just a few counts. V and J are TRBV4-3 and TRBJ2-1, with 7 bases matching TRBD1. The CDR3 is made up of 16 amino acids. Per the germline V gene, CDR1 is LGHNA and CDR2 is YSLEER. The junction had 6 bases not matched to a gene; V was cut back by 1 base and J by 3 bases. As DNA, the CDR3 is TGCGCCAGCAGCCAAGCAAGGGCAGGGGGCTACAATGAGCAGTTCTTC. Translated: CASSQARAGGYNEQFF.

This clonotype turned up a few times. This rearrangement joins TRBV24-1 to TRBJ2-7; TRBD1 aligns across 8 bases. This CDR3 has 16 amino acids. CDR1 KGHDR and CDR2 SFDVKD come from the germline V gene. V was pared by 10 bases and J by 2 bases, with 15 bases of the junction left unmatched. The CDR3 region has the DNA TGTGCCACAGAGGAAGCGAATCGACAGGGGACCTACGAGCAGTACTTC. Translating gives CATEEANRQGTYEQYF.

This clonotype is a singleton in its sample. The chain carries TRBV18 and TRBJ2-7; D uncertain. This CDR3 is built from 13 residues. The germline gives CDR1 KGHSH, CDR2 LQKENI. Trimming took off 2 bases at V and 6 bases at J, with 11 bases between the two ends. The CDR3 reads CASSPTTTVEQYF. CDR3 sequence (DNA): TGTGCCAGCTCACCAACCACGACGGTCGAGCAGTACTTC.

In this sample, this clonotype turned up a few times. This sequence joins TRBV28 and TRBJ2-6; D call uncertain. Germline assignment: CDR1 MDHEN and CDR2 SYDVKM. The CDR3 has 15 amino acids. Trimming shortened V by 6 bases and J by 0 bases, and 9 bases separated the two germline ends. In DNA, the CDR3 is TGTGCCAGCAGCCGAACAGACTCTGGGGCCAACGTCCTGACTTTC. It is translated as CASSRTDSGANVLTF.

The chain uses TRBV4-3 and TRBJ1-1, with D hard to call. Per germline, CDR1 LGHNA and CDR2 YSLEER. The CDR3 covers 14 residues. V shed 0 bases and J shed 10 bases, with 15 bases lying between them. The CDR3 DNA follows: TGCGCCAGCAGCCAAGATCGCCCGGGTGATAGAGCTTTCTTT. Its translation: CASSQDRPGDRAFF.